The 30 T cell receptor beta chains in this list originate from one sample, sequenced in a study of blood T cell repertoires in COVID-19. TCRdb keeps only in-frame clones here, not all; method: immunoSEQ multiplex PCR. The sample holds roughly 200,000 clones, 70% to 90% seen once. The sequencing sample was made of peripheral blood. The receptor source for this set is a man aged 60-69 years with active or convalescent COVID-19.

This clone has a handful of counts. The J gene is TRBJ1-1, the V gene TRBV2; no firm D call. V dropped 4 bases and J dropped 5 bases, with 5 bases sitting between them. CDR3 length: 11 amino acids. Germline assignment: CDR1 SNHLY and CDR2 FYNNEI. The CDR3 region is CASSAQTEAFF. The CDR3 region has the DNA TGTGCCAGCAGTGCCCAGACTGAAGCTTTCTTT.

The rearrangement joins TRBV20-1 to TRBJ2-2; 8 bases are shared with TRBD1. The germline gives CDR1 DFQATT, CDR2 SNEGSKA (reference sequence). J gave up 1 base and V 3 bases, and 4 bases lay outside the gene matches. The CDR3 runs 15 residues. CDR3 residues: CSASFGTGNTGELFF. In DNA, the CDR3 is TGCAGTGCTAGTTTCGGGACAGGGAACACCGGGGAGCTGTTTTTT.

This rearrangement joins TRBV4-1 to TRBJ2-1, with D maybe TRBD2 (5 bases). This CDR3 region has 17 residues. CDR1 is MGHRA and CDR2 is YSYEKL in the germline V gene. V was cut by 4 bases and J by 3 bases, with 19 bases left in between. In DNA form, the CDR3 reads TGCGCCAGCAGCCTCCTCGTCGGAGGAGAAGGCTACAATGAGCAGTTCTTC. Translation: CASSLLVGGEGYNEQFF.

This clone was found a few times. The chain couples TRBV6-5 to TRBJ1-1; D might be TRBD1 (6 bases). V was clipped by 6 bases and J by 6 bases, with 14 bases between them. Germline V CDR1 and CDR2: MNHEY, SVGAGI. The CDR3 is made up of 13 amino acids. The CDR3 here is CASSPPQGSEAFF. DNA of the CDR3: TGTGCCAGCAGCCCGCCACAGGGCTCTGAAGCTTTCTTT.

J is TRBJ1-4 and V is TRBV6-6; D possibly corresponds to TRBD1 (6 bases). V shed 2 bases and J shed 2 bases, with 12 bases lying between them. The length of the CDR3 is 16 residues. Germline assignment: CDR1 MNHNY and CDR2 SVGAGI (reference sequence). Here the CDR3 reads CASSYRDTPTNEKLFF. The CDR3 DNA follows: TGTGCCAGCAGTTACCGGGACACTCCGACTAATGAAAAACTGTTTTTT.

A few counts support this clone. The chain combines TRBV5-1 with TRBJ1-6; TRBD1 matches at 7 bases. Germline trimming cut 2 bases from V and 7 bases from J; bases unmatched to any gene: 3. This CDR3 is 14 amino acids long. The germline CDR1 and CDR2 sequences are SGHRS and YFSETQ. The CDR3 is CASSLWDSNSPLHF. The CDR3 DNA reads TGCGCCAGCAGCTTATGGGACAGCAATTCACCCCTCCACTTT.

This clone was observed a few times. This chain joins TRBV28 and TRBJ1-2; D might be TRBD1 (6 bases). Germline V gene data show CDR1 as MDHEN and CDR2 as SYDVKM. The length of the CDR3 is 14 residues. V was cut by 10 bases and J by 0 bases, with 15 bases left in between. CDR3 sequence (DNA): TGTGCCACCCCCGGGGGGGGCCCTAACTATGGCTACACCTTC. It is translated as CATPGGGPNYGYTF.

V is TRBV3-1 (or the pseudogene TRBV3-2) and J is TRBJ1-2; a weak D match, TRBD1 (6 bases). Germline CDR1 is LGHDT and CDR2 is YNNKEL (reference sequence). V was clipped by 5 bases and J by 4 bases, with 17 bases between them. The CDR3 contains 15 residues. The CDR3: CASSERGGAGYGYTF. CDR3 nucleotides: TGTGCCAGCAGCGAAAGGGGGGGCGCGGGCTATGGCTACACCTTC.

This chain links TRBV19 with TRBJ2-2; D perhaps matches TRBD2 (6 bases). The ends were cut back, 3 bases at V and 5 bases at J, with 13 bases in the middle. Germline assignment: CDR1 LNHDA and CDR2 SQIVND (reference sequence). This CDR3 has 15 amino acids. Written as DNA, the CDR3 is TGTGCCAGTAGTATCGGCGGGGCGGAAACCGGGGAGCTGTTTTTT. This gives the protein CASSIGGAETGELFF.

Comments on this clone: The same CDR3 also results from other DNA sequences found in this sample. The chain carries TRBV18 and TRBJ1-2; 7 nucleotides match TRBD1. Looked up from germline, CDR1 is KGHSH and CDR2 is LQKENI. The CDR3 is 12 amino acids. The ends lost 2 bases at V and 7 bases at J; junction bases unmatched: 1. The chain's CDR3 is CASSPDRAGYTF. The CDR3 nucleotides read TGTGCCAGCTCACCAGACAGGGCTGGCTACACCTTC.

The V call is TRBV5-1, the J call TRBJ2-5; TRBD2 matches at 10 bases. The germline gives CDR1 SGHRS, CDR2 YFSETQ. V shed 2 bases and J 0 bases; nucleotides not matched to a gene: 13. The CDR3 is made up of 19 amino acids. The CDR3 region is CASSFPSGGTTTYQETQYF. In nucleotides, the CDR3 is TGCGCCAGCAGCTTCCCTAGCGGGGGAACCACTACCTACCAAGAGACCCAGTACTTC.

The V and J genes are TRBV11-2 and TRBJ1-1; TRBD1 might be the D (6 bases). The V and J ends lost 6 bases and 0 bases respectively, with 14 bases between them. The CDR3 runs 15 residues. Germline CDR1 reads SGHAT; CDR2 reads FQNNGV. CDR3 protein: CASRGGGTMNTEAFF. Written as DNA, the CDR3 is TGTGCCAGCAGAGGAGGGGGGACTATGAACACTGAAGCTTTCTTT.

The genes are TRBV11-2 and TRBJ1-2, with D perhaps matching TRBD1 (5 bases). Germline V CDR1 and CDR2: SGHAT, FQNNGV. Trimming left V 5 bases short and J 3 bases short, with 13 bases between. CDR3 length: 14 amino acids. The chain's CDR3 is CASSQTWGDYGYTF. Written as DNA, the CDR3 is TGTGCCAGCAGCCAAACGTGGGGGGACTATGGCTACACCTTC. The whole variable domain, remainder taken from reference TRBV11-2 and TRBJ1-2, is EAGVAQSPRYKIIEKRQSVAFWCNPISGHATLYWYQQILGQGPKLLIQFQNNGVVDDSQLPKDRFSAERLKGVDSTLKIQPAKLEDSAVYLCASSQTWGDYGYTFGSGTRLTVV.

This chain uses TRBV19 with TRBJ1-4; 7 nucleotides agree with TRBD1. The CDR3 contains 14 residues. In germline, CDR1 is LNHDA, CDR2 SQIVND (reference sequence). Trimming at V came to 0 bases and at J to 6 bases, leaving 1 base not matched to a gene. The CDR3 region is CASSIETGDEKLFF. The CDR3 DNA is TGTGCCAGTAGTATAGAAACAGGGGATGAAAAACTGTTTTTT.

This clone was counted only a few times. J is TRBJ1-1 and V is TRBV5-1, with D possibly TRBD1 on 5 matching bases. V was trimmed by 4 bases and J by 1 base, leaving 8 bases between them. There are 13 residues in the CDR3. Germline CDR1 and CDR2: SGHRS and YFSETQ. The CDR3 loop reads CASSTQGNTEAFF. CDR3 DNA sequence: TGCGCCAGCAGCACTCAGGGGAACACTGAAGCTTTCTTT.

This clone was seen just once. The rearrangement uses TRBV5-3 and TRBJ1-2; 7 bases agree with TRBD1. TRBV5-3 is given ORF status, its function remaining uncertain. J lost 8 bases, V lost 3 bases, and 13 bases had no gene match. The CDR3 has 15 residues. The CDR3 sequence: CARSSPRETGTGYTF. Here the CDR3 DNA reads TGTGCCAGAAGCTCCCCCCGGGAGACAGGGACGGGCTACACCTTC.

The CDR3 bases are TGTGCCACCAGCAGTAACAGGGGGAACACTGAAGCTTTCTTT. It translates to CATSSNRGNTEAFF. This rearrangement joins TRBV15 to TRBJ1-1, with 7 bases matching TRBD1. After removal of 3 bases from V and 1 base from J, the junction contained 2 bases not matched to a gene. CDR1 is LNHNV and CDR2 is YYDKDF in the germline V gene (reference sequence). The CDR3 extends over 14 amino acids.

The V and J genes are TRBV4-2 and TRBJ2-7, with D unclear. V was pared by 0 bases and J by 3 bases, with 9 bases between. Germline V lookup: CDR1 LGHNA, CDR2 YNFKEQ. CDR3 length equals 14 residues. The CDR3, as DNA: TGTGCCAGCAGCCAAGACGCTCCAGGCTACGAGCAGTACTTC. Amino acid sequence: CASSQDAPGYEQYF.

V is TRBV15 and J is TRBJ1-2; TRBD1 matches at 7 bases. Germline lookup yields CDR1 LNHNV and CDR2 YYDKDF (reference sequence). The CDR3 has 15 amino acids. Trimming took 0 bases from V and 4 from J; bases not matched to a gene: 5. CDR3 DNA sequence: TGTGCCACCAGCAGAGATAAGGCAGGGGGCTATGGCTACACCTTC. Protein sequence: CATSRDKAGGYGYTF.

This chain uses TRBV3-1 (or the pseudogene TRBV3-2) with TRBJ1-1; TRBD1 agrees at 7 bases. The CDR3 consists of 15 residues. The germline V gene has CDR1 LGHDT and CDR2 YNNKEL (reference sequence). The junction had 10 bases not matched to a gene; V was cut back by 5 bases and J by 4 bases. In DNA, the CDR3 is TGTGCCAGCAGCATCGACAGGGATGGGCCCACTGAAGCTTTCTTT. Translating gives CASSIDRDGPTEAFF.

This clone showed up just a few times. The genes are TRBV2 and TRBJ2-1, with a tentative D call TRBD1 (7 bases). V gave up 6 bases and J gave up 5 bases, with 23 bases separating them. The CDR3 loop spans 17 amino acids. Germline CDR1 and CDR2: SNHLY and FYNNEI. The CDR3 loop reads CASRGLYRGSSHNEQFF. As DNA, the CDR3 is TGTGCCAGCAGAGGACTATACAGGGGATCATCTCACAATGAGCAGTTCTTC.

This clone has only one observation. The chain uses TRBV12-3 or TRBV12-4 and TRBJ1-2; 9 bases fit TRBD1. The CDR3 spans 13 residues. Trimming at V came to 6 bases and at J to 7 bases, leaving 6 bases not matched to a gene. CDR3: CASRTGGSSGYTF. The CDR3 bases are TGTGCCAGCAGGACAGGGGGAAGCTCTGGCTACACCTTC.

V and J are TRBV29-1 and TRBJ1-6; weak D call: TRBD1 (5 bases). The germline gives CDR1 SQVTM, CDR2 ANQGSEA. V was shortened by 5 bases and J by 6 bases, with 20 bases between the two germline ends. CDR3 size: 16 residues. In nucleotides, the CDR3 is TGCAGCGTTCGCGGACTGGGAGGGGTCGGTAATTCACCCCTCCACTTT. It yields the protein CSVRGLGGVGNSPLHF.

Comments on this clone: Additional DNA sequences in this sample encode the identical CDR3. The V gene is TRBV7-2, the J gene TRBJ1-2; 7 nucleotides line up with TRBD1. J gave up 2 bases and V 1 base, and 1 base lay outside the gene matches. The germline V gene has CDR1 SGHTA and CDR2 FQGNSA. There are 14 residues in the CDR3. The CDR3 loop is CASSLGGQNYGYTF. CDR3 in DNA: TGTGCCAGCAGCTTAGGGGGACAGAACTATGGCTACACCTTC.

This rearrangement joins TRBV19 to TRBJ1-1; D unresolved. The CDR3 runs 16 residues. Deletions cut 2 bases from V and 2 bases from J, with 15 bases between. The germline V gene encodes CDR1 LNHDA and CDR2 SQIVND (reference sequence). The CDR3 protein is CASSIQAGEFNTEAFF. The CDR3 DNA reads TGTGCCAGTAGTATACAAGCCGGGGAATTCAACACTGAAGCTTTCTTT. Complete variable domain (other parts from reference TRBV19 and TRBJ1-1): DGGITQSPKYLFRKEGQNVTLSCEQNLNHDAMYWYRQDPGQGLRLIYYSQIVNDFQKGDIAEGYSVSREKKESFPLTVTSAQKNPTAFYLCASSIQAGEFNTEAFFGQGTRLTVV.

Only one count was recorded for this clone. V gene TRBV6-1 combines with J gene TRBJ1-5, with 8 bases that match TRBD1. This CDR3 is 16 amino acids long. Trimming cost V 1 base and J 0 bases; bases outside gene matches: 2. Looked up from germline, CDR1 is MNHNS and CDR2 is SASEGT. The CDR3 here is CASSEGTGYSNQPQHF. The CDR3 nucleotides are TGTGCCAGCAGTGAAGGGACAGGGTATAGCAATCAGCCCCAGCATTTT.

The chain couples TRBV18 to TRBJ1-4; TRBD1 aligns across 10 bases. This CDR3 is built from 15 residues. Germline V lookup: CDR1 KGHSH, CDR2 LQKENI. V was pared by 3 bases and J by 5 bases, with 3 bases of the junction left unmatched. The chain's CDR3 is CASSPGQGLNEKLFF. The DNA for the CDR3 is TGTGCCAGCTCACCGGGACAGGGGCTAAATGAAAAACTGTTTTTT. Drawing the rest from reference TRBV18 and TRBJ1-4, the complete variable domain is NAGVMQNPRHLVRRRGQEARLRCSPMKGHSHVYWYRQLPEEGLKFMVYLQKENIIDESGMPKERFSAEFPKEGPSILRIQQVVRGDSAAYFCASSPGQGLNEKLFFGSGTQLSVL.

The chain recombines TRBV5-1 with TRBJ1-1; no firm D call. The germline gives CDR1 SGHRS, CDR2 YFSETQ. The CDR3 is 15 amino acids. V was pared by 0 bases and J by 2 bases, with 11 bases between. The CDR3 region is CASSLGAGGNTEAFF. The CDR3 DNA reads TGCGCCAGCAGCTTGGGTGCAGGTGGAAACACTGAAGCTTTCTTT.

This chain uses TRBV3-1 (or the pseudogene TRBV3-2) with TRBJ2-3, with a weak D call TRBD1 (6 bases). Trimming took off 0 bases at V and 2 bases at J, with 21 bases between the two ends. Germline CDR1 is LGHDT and CDR2 is YNNKEL (reference sequence). CDR3 length: 19 residues. The CDR3 region has the DNA TGTGCCAGCAGCCAAGAATTGGGGACGCCATCAGGGGCCACAGATACGCAGTATTTT. The encoded protein is CASSQELGTPSGATDTQYF.

This clone was recorded only once. The CDR3 spells CASSPPQYNEQFF. The DNA for the CDR3 is TGTGCCAGCAGTCCCCCCCAATACAATGAGCAGTTCTTC. This sequence joins TRBV27 and TRBJ2-1; D uncertain. The CDR3 runs to 13 residues. The germline V gene has CDR1 MNHEY and CDR2 SMNVEV (reference sequence). Trimming took 5 bases from V and 4 from J, leaving 9 bases between them.